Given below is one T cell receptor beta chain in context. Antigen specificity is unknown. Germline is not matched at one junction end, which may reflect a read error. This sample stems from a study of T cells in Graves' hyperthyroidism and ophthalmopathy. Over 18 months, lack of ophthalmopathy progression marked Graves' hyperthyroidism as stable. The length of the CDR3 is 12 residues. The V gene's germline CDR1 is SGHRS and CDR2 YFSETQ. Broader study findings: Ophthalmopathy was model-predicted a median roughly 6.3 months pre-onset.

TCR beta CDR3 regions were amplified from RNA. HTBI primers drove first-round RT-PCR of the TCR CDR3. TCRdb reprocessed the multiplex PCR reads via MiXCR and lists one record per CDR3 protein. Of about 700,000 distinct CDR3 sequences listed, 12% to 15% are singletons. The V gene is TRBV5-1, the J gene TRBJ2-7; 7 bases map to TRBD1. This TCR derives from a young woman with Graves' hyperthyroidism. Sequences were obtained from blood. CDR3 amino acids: CASSITGAEQYF. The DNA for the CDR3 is TGTGCCAGCAGCATCACAGGGGCCGAGCAGTACTTC.